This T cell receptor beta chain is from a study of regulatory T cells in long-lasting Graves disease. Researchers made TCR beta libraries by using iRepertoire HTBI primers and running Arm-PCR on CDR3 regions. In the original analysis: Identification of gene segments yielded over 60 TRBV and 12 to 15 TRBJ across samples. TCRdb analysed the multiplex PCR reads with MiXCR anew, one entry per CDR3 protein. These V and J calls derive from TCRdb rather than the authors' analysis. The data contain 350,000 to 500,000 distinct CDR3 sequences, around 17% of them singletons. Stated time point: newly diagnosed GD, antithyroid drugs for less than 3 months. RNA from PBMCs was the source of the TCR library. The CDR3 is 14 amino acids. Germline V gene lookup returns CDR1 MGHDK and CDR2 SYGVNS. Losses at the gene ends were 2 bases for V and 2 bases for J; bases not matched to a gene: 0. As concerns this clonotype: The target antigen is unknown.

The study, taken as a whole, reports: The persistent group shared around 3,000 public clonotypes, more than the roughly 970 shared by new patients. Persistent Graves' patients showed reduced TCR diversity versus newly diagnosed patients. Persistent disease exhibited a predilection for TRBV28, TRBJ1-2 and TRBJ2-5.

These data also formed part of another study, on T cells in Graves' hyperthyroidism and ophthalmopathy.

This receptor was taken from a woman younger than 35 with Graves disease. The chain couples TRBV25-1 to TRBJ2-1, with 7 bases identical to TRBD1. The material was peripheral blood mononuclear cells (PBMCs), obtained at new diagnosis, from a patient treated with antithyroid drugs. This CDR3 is CASSEQGAYNEQFF. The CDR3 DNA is TGTGCCAGCAGTGAACAGGGGGCCTACAATGAGCAGTTCTTC.